Each of the 17 T cell receptor beta chains below was sequenced from the same sample in a study of TIL therapy for anti-PD-1-resistant metastatic lung cancer. The libraries were made with immunoSEQ v3. The table came from immunoSEQ multiplex PCR; TCRdb's copy has only in-frame clones and leaves some out. The sample records about 53,000 clones, around 70% being singletons. Time point given: pre-treatment sample, taken before nivolumab and TIL therapy. The sample was blood, taken at baseline. The source is a person between 30 and 80 years old with non-small cell lung cancer.

J is TRBJ1-6 and V is TRBV6-6, with unresolved D. The V end lost 0 bases, the J end lost 7 bases, and 7 bases lay between the germline ends. The germline CDR1 and CDR2 sequences are MNHNY and SVGAGI (reference sequence). CDR3 length: 14 residues. CDR3 bases: TGTGCCAGCAGTTACTCAGGGATGAATTCACCCCTCCACTTT. Amino acid sequence: CASSYSGMNSPLHF.

The chain is built from TRBV7-2 and TRBJ1-5, with D perhaps matching TRBD1 (5 bases). The length of the CDR3 is 13 residues. The V end lost 4 bases, the J end lost 4 bases, and 8 bases lay between the germline ends. Germline lookup yields CDR1 SGHTA and CDR2 FQGNSA. CDR3 sequence (DNA): TGTGCCAGCAGCTCCCCAGGGAATCAGCCCCAGCATTTT. It is translated as CASSSPGNQPQHF.

This clone was seen a few times. The chain combines TRBV11-2 with TRBJ2-5, with D maybe TRBD2 (5 bases). This CDR3 is 12 amino acids long. CDR1 and CDR2 from the germline V gene are SGHAT and FQNNGV. Trimming pared 3 bases from V and 7 bases from J, leaving 9 bases between. CDR3 amino acids: CASSLDGGTQYF. DNA for the CDR3: TGTGCCAGCAGCTTGGACGGAGGGACCCAGTACTTC.

V gene TRBV9 combines with J gene TRBJ2-2; no definite D call. This CDR3 spans 14 amino acids. The V gene's germline CDR1 is SGDLS and CDR2 YYNGEE. Deletions cut 4 bases from V and 7 bases from J, with 14 bases between. CDR3 bases: TGTGCCAGCAGCCACTATAAGTGGGGCGGGGAGCTGTTTTTT. Its protein is CASSHYKWGGELFF. Full variable domain (rest looked up from reference TRBV9 and TRBJ2-2): DSGVTQTPKHLITATGQRVTLRCSPRSGDLSVYWYQQSLDQGLQFLIQYYNGEERAKGNILERFSAQQFPDLHSELNLSSLELGDSALYFCASSHYKWGGELFFGEGSRLTVL.

The V call is TRBV23-1, the J call TRBJ1-5; no clear D gene. TRBV23-1 is given ORF status, its function remaining uncertain. The V end was cut by 0 bases, the J end by 4 bases, with 1 base between. CDR3 length equals 12 residues. Here the CDR3 DNA reads TGCGCCAGCAGTCAATCTAATCAGCCCCAGCATTTT. Its translation: CASSQSNQPQHF.

This chain uses TRBV6-4 with TRBJ1-1; maybe TRBD1 (5 bases). The CDR3 length is 14 residues. Germline-derived CDR1 and CDR2 are MRHNA and SNTAGT. The V and J ends lost 6 bases and 0 bases respectively, with 11 bases between them. CDR3 coding DNA: TGTGCCAGCAGGGACAACTCCATGAACACTGAAGCTTTCTTT. As protein: CASRDNSMNTEAFF.

The genes are TRBV28 and TRBJ1-2; D is possibly TRBD1 (6 bases). The ends were cut back, 5 bases at V and 2 bases at J, with 15 bases in the middle. This CDR3 spans 15 amino acids. The germline CDR1 and CDR2 sequences are MDHEN and SYDVKM. The CDR3 spells CASSLLIQGNYGYTF. The CDR3 DNA follows: TGTGCCAGCAGTCTCCTAATACAGGGCAACTATGGCTACACCTTC.

This clone was seen once. The genes are TRBV7-9 and TRBJ2-4, with D perhaps TRBD2 (5 bases). The CDR3 has 15 residues. V was cut by 4 bases and J by 4 bases, with 14 bases left in between. Per the germline V gene, CDR1 is SEHNR and CDR2 is FQNEAQ (reference sequence). The CDR3 region has the DNA TGTGCCAGCAGCTCAATGGACTCTGCTAAAAACATTCAGTACTTC. It codes for CASSSMDSAKNIQYF.

The CDR3 nucleotides are TGTGCCAGCAGCCGAGCGACAGTCACTGAAGCTTTCTTT. As protein: CASSRATVTEAFF. The genes are TRBV14 and TRBJ1-1, with D perhaps TRBD1 (5 bases). V was cut by 4 bases and J by 4 bases, with 10 bases left in between. The CDR3 is 13 amino acids. Germline CDR1 is SGHDN and CDR2 is FVKESK.

This chain uses TRBV5-4 with TRBJ2-5; TRBD2 matches 7 bases. The ends lost 2 bases at V and 5 bases at J; junction bases unmatched: 9. The CDR3 runs to 15 residues. CDR1 is SGHNT and CDR2 is YYREEE in the germline V gene (reference sequence). In nucleotides, the CDR3 is TGTGCCAGCAGCTTCCCCTCGGGGGGATGGGAGACCCAGTACTTC. Amino acids: CASSFPSGGWETQYF.

V and J are TRBV5-4 and TRBJ2-3; D unclear. Germline V lookup: CDR1 SGHNT, CDR2 YYREEE (reference sequence). The CDR3 has 16 residues. Between the trimmed V and J ends, which lost 1 base and 5 bases, there was a span of 17 bases. The chain's CDR3 is CASSLTQILGGDTQYF. CDR3 nucleotides: TGTGCCAGCAGCTTGACCCAAATCCTAGGCGGAGATACGCAGTATTTT.

The chain employs TRBV11-3 and TRBJ1-5, with TRBD1 as a possible D gene (6 bases). The CDR3 runs 14 residues. Germline CDR1 SGHNT, CDR2 YENEEA. The V gene lost 5 bases and the J gene lost 1 base, with 9 bases spanning the gap. The CDR3, as DNA: TGTGCCAGCAGCGGGGGGGCGAGCAATCAGCCCCAGCATTTT. It translates to CASSGGASNQPQHF.

This clone was detected only a few times. The chain joins TRBV7-9 to TRBJ2-2; TRBD2 agrees at 10 bases. The V gene end was trimmed by 2 bases and the J gene end by 4 bases; junction bases not matched to a gene: 13. Per germline, CDR1 SEHNR and CDR2 FQNEAQ (reference sequence). The CDR3 has 19 residues. The CDR3 DNA reads TGTGCCAGCAGCTTAACGCCCGGACTAGCGGAGAAGCCCACCGGGGAGCTGTTTTTT. As protein: CASSLTPGLAEKPTGELFF.

This chain joins TRBV28 and TRBJ1-1; TRBD1 matches at 8 bases. Trimming removed 6 bases from V and 1 base from J; junction bases left unmatched: 4. The CDR3 length is 14 residues. Germline V gene sequence: CDR1 MDHEN, CDR2 SYDVKM. CDR3 DNA sequence: TGTGCCAGCAGACCGGGACAGGCGAACACTGAAGCTTTCTTT. Its translation: CASRPGQANTEAFF. The full variable domain, rest sourced from reference TRBV28 and TRBJ1-1, is DVKVTQSSRYLVKRTGEKVFLECVQDMDHENMFWYRQDPGLGLRLIYFSYDVKMKEKGDIPEGYSVSREKKERFSLILESASTNQTSMYLCASRPGQANTEAFFGQGTRLTVV.

The chain carries TRBV28 and TRBJ2-7, with a possible D match to TRBD1 (6 bases). This CDR3 is built from 17 residues. CDR1 is MDHEN, CDR2 SYDVKM, per germline. V was shortened by 4 bases and J by 3 bases, with 22 bases between the two germline ends. The CDR3 reads CASSSPPTDRPYYEQYF. CDR3 bases: TGTGCCAGCAGTTCGCCACCCACCGACAGGCCGTACTACGAGCAGTACTTC.

The V call is TRBV7-8, the J call TRBJ1-1; the D gene is possibly TRBD1 (6 bases). This CDR3 has 15 amino acids. Germline CDR1 is SGHVS and CDR2 is FQNEAQ. V was cut by 5 bases and J by 1 base, with 14 bases left in between. The CDR3 nucleotides are TGTGCCAGCAGCCCCACGGGGGGCGGGAACACTGAAGCTTTCTTT. Amino acids: CASSPTGGGNTEAFF.

A few counts support this clone. CDR3 sequence reads: CASSRTGGNYNSPLHF. Here the CDR3 DNA reads TGTGCCAGCAGTCGGACAGGGGGCAATTATAATTCACCCCTCCACTTT. The rearrangement uses TRBV6-6 and TRBJ1-6, with TRBD1 matching over 11 bases. The CDR3 totals 16 residues. Looked up from germline, CDR1 is MNHNY and CDR2 is SVGAGI (reference sequence). With 5 bases clipped from V and 4 bases from J, the junction kept 4 bases outside the gene matches.